These 27 T cell receptor beta chains were sequenced from one sample in a study of shared clonotypes between healthy human individuals. Measured with immunoSEQ multiplex PCR; TCRdb has only the in-frame clones, and not every one. The sample holds approximately 2.3 million clones, approximately 93% seen once. Sequenced material: naive CD4+ T cells from PBMCs. Subset of the sample: CD45RA+ positively selected. These receptors were collected from a man aged 18-30 years in good health. Some clones in this sample may be carry-over from other donors' samples.

The chain carries TRBV14 and TRBJ2-3; D is possibly TRBD1 (6 bases). The V and J ends lost 4 bases and 6 bases respectively, with 23 bases between them. The CDR3 length is 17 residues. Germline values: CDR1 SGHDN, CDR2 FVKESK. CDR3 sequence reads: CASSLRPRGRSWDTQYF. CDR3 bases: TGTGCCAGCAGCCTAAGGCCCAGGGGCCGGAGTTGGGATACGCAGTATTTT.

The CDR3 protein is CASSLQPGAPNEQFF. CDR3 DNA: TGTGCCAGCAGTTTACAACCGGGAGCCCCCAATGAGCAGTTCTTC. The V call is TRBV27, the J call TRBJ2-1; weak D call: TRBD2 (6 bases). The V end lost 2 bases, the J end lost 6 bases, and 14 bases lay between the germline ends. The CDR3 covers 15 residues. Germline V gives CDR1 MNHEY, CDR2 SMNVEV (reference sequence).

The chain employs TRBV10-3 and TRBJ1-3; a possible D gene is TRBD1 (6 bases). This CDR3 is built from 16 residues. V lost 6 bases, J lost 1 base, and 16 bases lay in between. Germline CDR1 and CDR2: ENHRY and SYGVKD. CDR3: CAIRNGGPGSGNTIYF. CDR3 nucleotides: TGTGCCATCAGAAACGGGGGCCCGGGGTCTGGAAACACCATATATTTT.

As for this clone: Other DNA variants within this sample encode the same CDR3. V and J are TRBV28 and TRBJ2-2; 8 positions match TRBD1. This CDR3 region has 15 residues. Unmatched junction bases numbered 7, after V lost 6 bases and J lost 4 bases. CDR1 is MDHEN, CDR2 SYDVKM, per germline. The CDR3 reads CASSLAGGGTGELFF. The CDR3 region has the DNA TGTGCCAGCAGCCTTGCAGGGGGCGGCACCGGGGAGCTGTTTTTT.

The chain links TRBV10-3 to TRBJ1-1; 9 bases align to TRBD1. The V and J ends lost 9 bases and 4 bases, in that order; junction bases with no gene match: 9. CDR1 is ENHRY and CDR2 is SYGVKD in the germline V gene. The CDR3 has 14 amino acids. CDR3 sequence: CAITSDRGGTEAFF. CDR3 coding DNA: TGTGCCATAACCTCGGACAGGGGAGGCACTGAAGCTTTCTTT.

The DNA for the CDR3 is TGCGCCAGCAGCTTGGCTCTCAGCCTAAGGGGCACAGATACGCAGTATTTT. Translation gives CASSLALSLRGTDTQYF. This chain uses TRBV5-1 with TRBJ2-3; D not resolved. CDR3 size: 17 residues. Trimming stripped 0 bases from V and 1 base from J, with 15 bases between. Germline V gene sequence: CDR1 SGHRS, CDR2 YFSETQ.

The CDR3 spells CASSSSQGPGQYF. In DNA form, the CDR3 reads TGCGCCAGCAGCTCATCACAGGGACCCGGGCAGTACTTC. This chain uses TRBV5-1 with TRBJ2-7, with a weak D call TRBD1 (6 bases). The CDR3 covers 13 residues. V was shortened by 3 bases and J by 9 bases, with 16 bases between the two germline ends. Germline V gene lookup returns CDR1 SGHRS and CDR2 YFSETQ.

The chain couples TRBV29-1 to TRBJ1-6; tentative D call: TRBD1 (5 bases). The V gene lost 8 bases and the J gene lost 13 bases, with 15 bases spanning the gap. This CDR3 is built from 11 residues. CDR1 and CDR2 from the germline V gene are SQVTM and ANQGSEA. In nucleotides, the CDR3 is TGCAGCCAGGACGGTAAGGGGCCCCTCCACTTT. This codes for CSQDGKGPLHF.

The chain combines TRBV9 with TRBJ2-3; weak D call: TRBD1 (6 bases). This CDR3 spans 15 amino acids. V lost 5 bases and J lost 6, with 19 bases in between. Germline-derived CDR1 and CDR2 are SGDLS and YYNGEE. The CDR3 protein is CASSPSLGARDTQYF. The CDR3 nucleotides read TGTGCCAGCAGTCCAAGCTTGGGGGCAAGGGATACGCAGTATTTT.

The chain combines TRBV2 with TRBJ1-1; no clear D gene. Trimming stripped 6 bases from V and 2 bases from J, with 10 bases between. Germline CDR1 reads SNHLY; CDR2 reads FYNNEI. The CDR3 spans 13 residues. CDR3 coding DNA: TGTGCCAGCAGGGTAGACATAAACACTGAAGCTTTCTTT. It yields the protein CASRVDINTEAFF.

V and J are TRBV6-1 and TRBJ2-5, with D possibly TRBD1 on 6 matching bases. Germline lookup yields CDR1 MNHNS and CDR2 SASEGT. The germline V and J ends were trimmed by 5 bases and 1 base, with 11 bases remaining between them. The CDR3 runs to 14 residues. The CDR3 is CASSQTGFQETQYF. The CDR3 region has the DNA TGTGCCAGCAGTCAGACAGGCTTCCAAGAGACCCAGTACTTC.

This chain joins TRBV5-1 and TRBJ2-1; 9 nucleotides align to TRBD2. Germline V lookup: CDR1 SGHRS, CDR2 YFSETQ. The V gene end was trimmed by 7 bases and the J gene end by 4 bases; junction bases not matched to a gene: 15. The CDR3 runs to 17 residues. CDR3 loop: CASSRGLAGVDYNEQFF. As DNA, the CDR3 is TGCGCCAGCTCGAGGGGATTAGCGGGAGTGGATTACAATGAGCAGTTCTTC.

This clone was recorded once. V gene TRBV11-2 combines with J gene TRBJ2-2, with unresolved D. The CDR3 spans 13 residues. Trimming took 1 base from V and 6 from J, leaving 6 bases between them. The germline gives CDR1 SGHAT, CDR2 FQNNGV. The chain's CDR3 is CASSLVASGELFF. CDR3 sequence (DNA): TGTGCCAGCAGCTTAGTGGCTTCCGGGGAGCTGTTTTTT. Full variable domain (outside the CDR3, taken from reference TRBV11-2 and TRBJ2-2): EAGVAQSPRYKIIEKRQSVAFWCNPISGHATLYWYQQILGQGPKLLIQFQNNGVVDDSQLPKDRFSAERLKGVDSTLKIQPAKLEDSAVYLCASSLVASGELFFGEGSRLTVL.

The gene calls are TRBV28 and TRBJ2-2; 8 bases match TRBD1. The CDR3 sequence is 14 residues long. Germline values: CDR1 MDHEN, CDR2 SYDVKM. The trim removed 8 bases at V and 7 bases at J, leaving 9 bases unmatched. The CDR3 here is CASYTRGRGGELFF. The CDR3 DNA is TGTGCCAGCTATACCAGGGGGCGCGGCGGGGAGCTGTTTTTT.

The chain employs TRBV18 and TRBJ1-3; the D gene is possibly TRBD1 (6 bases). With 3 bases removed from V and 4 bases from J, the gap between germline ends came to 16 bases. This CDR3 contains 16 residues. Per the germline V gene, CDR1 is KGHSH and CDR2 is LQKENI. CDR3 protein: CASSPRQVITGNTIYF. CDR3 coding DNA: TGTGCCAGCTCACCCCGACAGGTTATAACCGGAAACACCATATATTTT.

The J gene is TRBJ2-7, the V gene TRBV13; D not certain. V dropped 5 bases and J dropped 0 bases, with 11 bases sitting between them. The length of the CDR3 is 14 residues. Per the germline V gene, CDR1 is PRHDT and CDR2 is FYEKMQ (reference sequence). The DNA for the CDR3 is TGTGCCAGCAGCGACCAGAAGAGCTCCTACGAGCAGTACTTC. Its protein product is CASSDQKSSYEQYF.

V and J are TRBV9 and TRBJ1-3; maybe TRBD1 (5 bases). The CDR3 runs 18 residues. The V and J ends lost 0 bases and 6 bases respectively, with 22 bases between them. Looked up from germline, CDR1 is SGDLS and CDR2 is YYNGEE. CDR3 bases: TGTGCCAGCAGCGTAGGGGGTCGGACATCCTCCTTGGTAAACACCATATATTTT. Its translation is CASSVGGRTSSLVNTIYF.

The rearrangement links TRBV5-6 to TRBJ2-3; 9 bases align to TRBD2. The germline V gene encodes CDR1 SGHDT and CDR2 YYEEEE. This CDR3 contains 15 residues. Trimming cost V 5 bases and J 0 bases; bases outside gene matches: 4. CDR3 in DNA: TGTGCCAGCAGTCCCCTAGCGGGAAGCACAGATACGCAGTATTTT. Amino acids: CASSPLAGSTDTQYF.

The chain is built from TRBV29-1 and TRBJ2-3; D possibly matches TRBD1 or TRBD2 (5 bases each). Per germline, CDR1 SQVTM and CDR2 ANQGSEA. V lost 7 bases and J lost 1, with 15 bases in between. CDR3 size: 14 residues. DNA for the CDR3: TGCAGCGCAACACCGGGACCCGGCACAGATACGCAGTATTTT. It specifies CSATPGPGTDTQYF.

The chain employs TRBV2 and TRBJ2-7, with D possibly being TRBD1 (5 bases). The CDR3 extends over 15 amino acids. CDR1 and CDR2 from the germline V gene are SNHLY and FYNNEI. Trimming stripped 7 bases from V and 2 bases from J, with 18 bases between. The CDR3 here is CASTEEGVAAYEQYF. The CDR3 region has the DNA TGTGCCAGCACCGAAGAAGGGGTTGCGGCCTACGAGCAGTACTTC.

This CDR3 is CASSLGRQVYGYTF. The CDR3 DNA is TGTGCCAGCAGCCTAGGACGGCAAGTCTATGGCTACACCTTC. V gene TRBV5-6 combines with J gene TRBJ1-2; D not certain. Germline V gene sequence: CDR1 SGHDT, CDR2 YYEEEE. CDR3 size: 14 residues. The V end lost 4 bases, the J end lost 4 bases, and 14 bases lay between the germline ends.

The rearrangement joins TRBV9 to TRBJ1-3; the match to TRBD1 covers 7 bases. Germline CDR1 and CDR2: SGDLS and YYNGEE. The CDR3 sequence is 16 residues long. The J segment lost 0 bases and the V segment lost 3 bases, leaving 6 bases of the junction unmatched. The CDR3 DNA reads TGTGCCAGCAGCGACAAAAGACAGGGCTCTGGAAACACCATATATTTT. It specifies CASSDKRQGSGNTIYF.

Note on this clone: This same CDR3 is encoded by further DNA sequences in the sample. V is TRBV5-1 and J is TRBJ2-5, with 12 bases that match TRBD2. V was pared by 1 base and J by 4 bases, with 5 bases of the junction left unmatched. Germline CDR1 reads SGHRS; CDR2 reads YFSETQ. CDR3 length: 16 residues. CDR3 in DNA: TGCGCCAGCAGCTTGCTGACTAGCGGGAGCGGAGAGACCCAGTACTTC. Its protein is CASSLLTSGSGETQYF.

This clone was seen once. The rearrangement uses TRBV28 and TRBJ1-3; 9 bases agree with TRBD1. The germline V gene encodes CDR1 MDHEN and CDR2 SYDVKM. The CDR3 consists of 15 residues. V lost 5 bases and J lost 6; bases outside the gene matches: 8. CDR3 residues: CASSTGGASENTIYF. The CDR3 DNA reads TGTGCCAGCAGTACAGGGGGCGCGTCCGAAAACACCATATATTTT. The full variable domain, with the rest looked up from reference TRBV28 and TRBJ1-3, is DVKVTQSSRYLVKRTGEKVFLECVQDMDHENMFWYRQDPGLGLRLIYFSYDVKMKEKGDIPEGYSVSREKKERFSLILESASTNQTSMYLCASSTGGASENTIYFGEGSWLTVV.

The chain is built from TRBV6-1 and TRBJ2-7; D is possibly TRBD1 (5 bases). The V end lost 6 bases, the J end lost 1 base, and 13 bases lay between the germline ends. CDR1 is MNHNS, CDR2 SASEGT, per germline. The CDR3 runs to 14 residues. DNA for the CDR3: TGTGCCAGCAGCGGACATTTGAGGTCCTACGAGCAGTACTTC. This gives the protein CASSGHLRSYEQYF.

This sequence joins TRBV28 and TRBJ2-5; D is unclear. Trimming shortened V by 8 bases and J by 4 bases, and 11 bases separated the two germline ends. CDR1 is MDHEN, CDR2 SYDVKM, per germline. This CDR3 comprises 12 residues. The CDR3 coding sequence is TGTGCCAGCCGACAACAACTAGAGACCCAGTACTTC. Translation: CASRQQLETQYF.

CDR3 coding DNA: TGTGCCAGCAGTCCCCCGGGACGGAGCAATCAGCCCCAGCATTTT. This gives the protein CASSPPGRSNQPQHF. This chain links TRBV28 with TRBJ1-5; a weak D match, TRBD1 (5 bases). CDR1 and CDR2 from the germline V gene are MDHEN and SYDVKM. This CDR3 has 15 amino acids. Trimming left V 5 bases short and J 1 base short, with 12 bases between.